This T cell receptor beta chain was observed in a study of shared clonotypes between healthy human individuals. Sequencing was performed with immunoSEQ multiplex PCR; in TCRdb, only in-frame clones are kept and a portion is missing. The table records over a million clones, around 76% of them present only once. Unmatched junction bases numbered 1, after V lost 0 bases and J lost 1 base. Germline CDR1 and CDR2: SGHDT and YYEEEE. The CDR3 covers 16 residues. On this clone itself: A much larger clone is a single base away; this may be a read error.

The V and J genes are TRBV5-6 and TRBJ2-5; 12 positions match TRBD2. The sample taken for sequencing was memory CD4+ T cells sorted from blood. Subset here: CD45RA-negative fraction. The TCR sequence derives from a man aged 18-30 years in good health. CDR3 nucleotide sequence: TGTGCCAGCAGCTTGGGGACTAGCGGGGTCCAAGAGACCCAGTACTTC. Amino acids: CASSLGTSGVQETQYF.